These 4 T cell receptor beta chains came from one sample sequenced in a study of regulatory T cells in long-lasting Graves disease. The time point: newly diagnosed GD, antithyroid drugs for less than 3 months. With RNA extracted from PBMCs as input, the TCR library was made. The TCR beta library used iRepertoire HTBI primers with Arm-PCR amplification of CDR3. TCRdb re-called the multiplex PCR reads through MiXCR, storing one row per CDR3 protein. The repertoire holds around 480,000 distinct CDR3 sequences, with 15% to 20% as singletons. These data also featured in a second study, about T cells in Graves' hyperthyroidism and ophthalmopathy.

The sequences come from peripheral blood mononuclear cells (PBMCs), collected at new diagnosis, from a patient treated with antithyroid drugs. The receptors shown here come from a woman aged 35-65 years with Graves disease.

This chain joins TRBV6-1 and TRBJ1-5, with D perhaps matching TRBD1 (6 bases). Trimming left V 6 bases short and J 6 bases short, with 18 bases between. CDR3 length: 15 amino acids. Per the germline V gene, CDR1 is MNHNS and CDR2 is SASEGT. The DNA of the CDR3 is TGTGCCAGCAGACTCATTAGGGGGGGCGTTCAGCCCCAGCATTTT. Protein: CASRLIRGGVQPQHF.

This clonotype was recorded many times. The V gene is TRBV6-1, the J gene TRBJ2-7, with 7 bases fitting TRBD1. The CDR3 extends over 15 amino acids. CDR1 MNHNS and CDR2 SASEGT come from the germline V gene. The V gene end was trimmed by 7 bases and the J gene end by 1 base; junction bases not matched to a gene: 10. The CDR3 loop is CASTLYRDSSYEQYF. CDR3 nucleotides: TGTGCCAGCACCTTATACCGGGACAGTTCCTACGAGCAGTACTTC.

This clonotype has a handful of counts. V usage is TRBV5-6 and J usage is TRBJ2-5, with 10 bases fitting TRBD2. The CDR3 consists of 19 residues. CDR1 is SGHDT and CDR2 is YYEEEE in the germline V gene. V lost 3 bases, J lost 0 bases, and 14 bases stayed unmatched. The CDR3 sequence is CASSYVAGGTFAYQETQYF. The CDR3 DNA reads as TGTGCCAGCAGCTATGTAGCGGGGGGAACGTTTGCGTACCAAGAGACCCAGTACTTC.

This clonotype was observed many times. The gene calls are TRBV15 and TRBJ2-5; D tentatively reads TRBD1 or TRBD2 (5 bases each). This CDR3 is 15 amino acids long. Trimming removed 5 bases at V and 9 bases at J, with 22 bases between. In germline, CDR1 is LNHNV, CDR2 YYDKDF (reference sequence). The CDR3 DNA reads as TGTGCCACCAGCGACCCGGGGCAGGCCCTGGTGGCCCAGTACTTC. Protein: CATSDPGQALVAQYF.